This record looks at one T cell receptor (beta chain) sequence and its context. Authors' data handling: Amplified reference gene primers provided the basis for estimating nucleated cell counts. The protocol was immunoSEQ multiplex PCR, while the TCRdb copy is restricted to in-frame clones and leaves out a portion. The V and J calls and clone size are taken from that table; D and trimming were inferred from the DNA. This table has around 250,000 clones, around 83% appearing once. This entry comes from a study of blood T cell repertoires in COVID-19. About the study: Samples representing acute and convalescent COVID-19 were sourced from the United States, Italy and Spain. Sources were T cells, B-cell-depleted T cells, or PBMCs; the material itself was cDNA or gDNA.

The CDR3 contains 14 residues. Germline values: CDR1 LNHNV, CDR2 YYDKDF (reference sequence). The ends were cut back, 0 bases at V and 8 bases at J, with 10 bases in the middle. The TCR originated in a man aged 30-40 years who had recovered from COVID-19. The chain couples TRBV15 to TRBJ1-4; D is unclear. The sample taken for sequencing was peripheral blood. In DNA, the CDR3 is TGTGCCACCAGCAGAGACCTGAGGGCAGAAAAACTGTTTTTT. Translated: CATSRDLRAEKLFF.